This T cell receptor (beta chain) came from a study of T cells in Graves' hyperthyroidism and ophthalmopathy. Study summary: Peripheral blood draws took place at initial diagnosis, ahead of any treatment. Study results and limitations: Most clonotypes expanded in thyroid above 0.001 were likewise present in blood.

This clonotype was seen many times. No antigen is known for it. Looked up from germline, CDR1 is SGHNT and CDR2 is YYREEE (reference sequence). This CDR3 has 16 residues. Trimming stripped 0 bases from V and 7 bases from J, with 16 bases between. Clinical Activity Scores of at least 3, NOSPECS grades of at least 4 and durations under 3 months characterized ophthalmopathy patients. Orbital computed tomography and thyroid ultrasound, together with serum TRAb and thyroxine and clinical symptoms, were used for diagnoses. Amplification targeted TCR beta CDR3 regions from RNA transcripts. First-round RT-PCR targeting the TCR CDR3 was performed with the HTBI primer set. From the multiplex PCR reads, TCRdb called clonotypes with MiXCR, one entry per CDR3 protein. The data hold 45,000 to 75,000 distinct CDR3 sequences, with approximately 50% observed a single time.

The sample was blood. This sequence joins TRBV5-4 and TRBJ1-4; D possibly corresponds to TRBD1 (5 bases). The clonotype originates from a woman in her 30s with Graves' ophthalmopathy. This CDR3 reads CASSLGNVGGAEKLFF. CDR3 DNA: TGTGCCAGCAGCTTGGGCAACGTAGGTGGGGCTGAAAAACTGTTTTTT.